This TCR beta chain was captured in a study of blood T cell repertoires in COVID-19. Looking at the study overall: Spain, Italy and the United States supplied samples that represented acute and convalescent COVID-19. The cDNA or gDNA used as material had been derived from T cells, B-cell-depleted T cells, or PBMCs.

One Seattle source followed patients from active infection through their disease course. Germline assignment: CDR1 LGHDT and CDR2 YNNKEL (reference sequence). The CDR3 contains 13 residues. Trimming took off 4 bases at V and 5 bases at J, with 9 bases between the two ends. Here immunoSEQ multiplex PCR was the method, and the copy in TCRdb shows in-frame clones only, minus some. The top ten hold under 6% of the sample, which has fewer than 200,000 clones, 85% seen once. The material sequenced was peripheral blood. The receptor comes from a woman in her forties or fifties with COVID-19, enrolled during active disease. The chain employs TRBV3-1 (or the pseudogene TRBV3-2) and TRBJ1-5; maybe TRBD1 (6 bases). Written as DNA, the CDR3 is TGTGCCAGCAGCCCAGGGGTTTATCAGCCCCAGCATTTT. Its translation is CASSPGVYQPQHF.